This TCR beta chain comes out of a study of pediatric ulcerative colitis. Findings of the study overall: Two rectal clonotypes were found only in ulcerative colitis patients, all of them.

This CDR3 is 13 amino acids long. The V gene's germline CDR1 is SGHTA and CDR2 FQGTGA. The V end lost 1 base, the J end lost 6 bases, and 9 bases lay between the germline ends. As regards this clone: Its matching antigen is unknown.

Up to 500,000 reads were sequenced per sample. Profiled with immunoSEQ multiplex PCR; TCRdb holds only in-frame clones, not every one. The sample has tens of thousands of clones; roughly 73% are singletons. During colonoscopy, one to two rectal pinch biopsies were collected. The chain uses TRBV7-3 and TRBJ1-1; D unclear. The sequencing input was gut tissue. The sequence was obtained from a boy aged 10-17 years with moderate ulcerative colitis. CDR3 DNA sequence: TGTGCCAGCAGCTTAATCGGCGGCTCTGAAGCTTTCTTT. Its protein product is CASSLIGGSEAFF.